Reported below is one T cell receptor beta chain. The CDR3 spans 15 residues. Germline CDR1 reads SGHKS; CDR2 reads YYEKEE (reference sequence). Deletions cut 4 bases from V and 6 bases from J, with 17 bases between. These data belong to a study of blood T cell repertoires in COVID-19. Produced via immunoSEQ multiplex PCR; TCRdb's table is partial and in-frame only. In the table there are about 210,000 clones, about 90% of which are singletons. The receptor comes from a man younger than 40 with acute or convalescent COVID-19. V is TRBV5-5 and J is TRBJ1-5; a weak D match, TRBD1 (5 bases). The sequenced sample consisted of peripheral blood. This chain's CDR3 is CASSRIEDGGQPQHF. The CDR3 DNA sequence: TGTGCCAGCAGCAGAATTGAGGACGGGGGTCAGCCCCAGCATTTT.